This T cell receptor (beta chain) was documented in a study of control samples from healthy donors and cancer patients (dated by TCRdb to 2020 to 2022). V is clipped by 8 bases and J by 11 bases, and the sequence between their germline boundaries is 10 bases long. The CDR3 contains 10 residues, cysteine and phenylalanine counted. Only the CDR3 part of the read is kept: 30 bases, read in frame from the first base. CDR1 SGHTA and CDR2 FQGNSA were looked up in the germline V gene. The library was obtained by the immunoSEQ multiplex PCR assay. TCRdb holds this immuneACCESS table with in-frame rearrangements only. Some clones are missing; in checked studies, unresolved V genes explain under half, and the rest has no known cause. This sample has about 160,000 clones in its table, and nearly 96% of those were observed once. The ten largest account for just over 1% of the sample. In its sample, this clone was seen once. The target of this receptor is not known. Base-call qualities are not available, and no considerably larger clone is one nucleotide away.

The chain is encoded by TRBV7-2 joined to TRBJ2-1; confidence is insufficient to name the D gene. Source material: blood. This sequence was found in a woman younger than 45 in good health. The DNA sequence is TGTGCCAGCCAAAACCAAAAGCAGTTCTTC. Translated, it gives CASQNQKQFF. Extended through the reference TRBV7-2 and TRBJ2-1 proteins, this CDR3 yields the full variable domain: GAGVSQSPSNKVTEKGKDVELRCDPISGHTALYWYRQSLGQGLEFLIYFQGNSAPDKSGLPSDRFSAERTGGSVSTLTIQRTQQEDSAVYLCASQNQKQFFGPGTRLTVL.